The 3 T cell receptor beta chains below come from one sample, sequenced in a study of T-cell memory formation after mild COVID-19. From the 5' RACE reads, TCRdb called clonotypes with MiXCR, one entry per CDR3 protein. The sample lists 300,000 to 350,000 distinct CDR3 sequences, roughly a fifth occurring once. The source material was PBMCs or a T cell subset sorted from them (not recorded which). These receptors were obtained from a man aged 18 to 35 who had mild COVID-19 (a few samples of this study predate the infection). Cell type and time point are not known.

This clonotype was seen a handful of times. V and J are TRBV20-1 and TRBJ2-4, with D perhaps being TRBD1 or TRBD2 (5 bases each). There are 13 residues in the CDR3. CDR1 and CDR2 (germline): DFQATT, SNEGSKA (reference sequence). Trimming removed 3 bases at V and 5 bases at J, with 11 bases between. The CDR3 nucleotides read TGCAGTGCTAGGCGAGGGGCCGAAAACATTCAGTACTTC. Protein product: CSARRGAENIQYF.

This clonotype was found a few times. V and J are TRBV7-9 and TRBJ2-7; 9 nucleotides line up with TRBD1. The V gene end was trimmed by 5 bases and the J gene end by 3 bases; junction bases not matched to a gene: 5. The CDR3 contains 14 residues. Germline CDR1 SEHNR, CDR2 FQNEAQ (reference sequence). CDR3: CASSPRDRVYEQYV. CDR3 bases: TGTGCCAGCAGCCCCCGGGACAGGGTCTACGAGCAGTACGTC.

The gene calls are TRBV6-5 and TRBJ2-7, with 7 nucleotides matching TRBD1. Per the germline V gene, CDR1 is MNHEY and CDR2 is SVGAGI. Trimming took 5 bases from V and 2 from J; bases not matched to a gene: 9. This CDR3 has 15 amino acids. CDR3 coding DNA: TGTGCCAGCAGTCCGGACAGGATCACAGCCTACGAGCAGTACGTC. It is translated as CASSPDRITAYEQYV.